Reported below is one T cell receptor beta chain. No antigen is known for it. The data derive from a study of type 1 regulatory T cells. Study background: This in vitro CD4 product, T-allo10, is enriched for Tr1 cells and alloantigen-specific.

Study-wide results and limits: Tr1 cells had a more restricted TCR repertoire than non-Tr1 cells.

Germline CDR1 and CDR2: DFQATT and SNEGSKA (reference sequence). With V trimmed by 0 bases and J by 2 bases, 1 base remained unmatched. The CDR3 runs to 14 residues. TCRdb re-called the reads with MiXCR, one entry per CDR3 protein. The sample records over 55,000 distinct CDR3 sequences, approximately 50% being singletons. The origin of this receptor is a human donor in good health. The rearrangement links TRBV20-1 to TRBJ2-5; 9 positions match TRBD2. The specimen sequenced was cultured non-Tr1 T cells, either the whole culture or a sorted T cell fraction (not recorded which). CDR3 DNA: TGCAGTGCTAGAGATCTAGCGGGACAAGAGACCCAGTACTTC. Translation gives CSARDLAGQETQYF.